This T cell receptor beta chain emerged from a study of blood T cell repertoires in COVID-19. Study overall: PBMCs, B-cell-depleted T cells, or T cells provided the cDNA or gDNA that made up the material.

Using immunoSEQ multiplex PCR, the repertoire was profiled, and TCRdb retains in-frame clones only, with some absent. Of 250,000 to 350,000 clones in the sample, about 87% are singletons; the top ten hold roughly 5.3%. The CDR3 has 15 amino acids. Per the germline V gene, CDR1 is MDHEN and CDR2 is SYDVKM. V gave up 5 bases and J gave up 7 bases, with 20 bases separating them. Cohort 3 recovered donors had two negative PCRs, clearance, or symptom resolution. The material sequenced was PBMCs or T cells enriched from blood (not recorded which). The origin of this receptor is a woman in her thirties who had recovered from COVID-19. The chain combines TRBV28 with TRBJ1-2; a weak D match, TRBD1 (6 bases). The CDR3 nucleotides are TGTGCCAGCAGTCCACTACGACAGGCTCCTGGTGGCTACACCTTC. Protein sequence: CASSPLRQAPGGYTF.